This T cell receptor (beta chain) was documented in a study of T-cell memory formation after mild COVID-19. Study-level background: The two donors had largely donor-specific TCR clusters. Findings of the study overall: Largely, contracting CD4+ clones fell within CM and EM, and contracting CD8+ clones within EMRA.

A word on this clonotype: Its antigen is currently unknown.

TCRdb ran MiXCR on the 5' RACE reads and lists one entry per CDR3 protein. Here the sample spans 400,000 to 500,000 distinct CDR3 sequences, 20% to 25% being singletons. V shed 1 base and J shed 2 bases, with 8 bases lying between them. This CDR3 is built from 15 residues. Germline V gene sequence: CDR1 KGHDR, CDR2 SFDVKD. The material sequenced was PBMCs or a T cell subset sorted from them (not recorded which). This TCR derives from an adult woman who had mild COVID-19 (a few samples of this study predate the infection). Cell type and time point are not known. This chain connects TRBV24-1 to TRBJ2-1; D not certain. CDR3 sequence (DNA): TGTGCCACCAGTGATTTCGGAACGGCCTACAATGAGCAGTTCTTC. As protein: CATSDFGTAYNEQFF.